A single sample gave rise to the 24 T cell receptor beta chains below, sequenced in a study of blood T cell repertoires in COVID-19. The table came from immunoSEQ multiplex PCR; TCRdb's copy has only in-frame clones and leaves some out. The profile shows about 12,000 clones, about three quarters of them singletons. Material for sequencing was peripheral blood. Receptor source: a man in his sixties with COVID-19, enrolled during active disease.

The chain links TRBV7-2 to TRBJ2-1, with no clear D. The V gene lost 1 base and the J gene lost 4 bases, with 11 bases spanning the gap. CDR3 size: 15 residues. Looked up from germline, CDR1 is SGHTA and CDR2 is FQGNSA. CDR3 amino acids: CASSLGSSRYNEQFF. The CDR3 coding sequence is TGTGCCAGCAGCTTAGGGAGTAGCCGATACAATGAGCAGTTCTTC.

This chain links TRBV27 with TRBJ2-7; D possibly corresponds to TRBD1 (6 bases). V lost 5 bases and J 6 bases, leaving 14 bases between the germline ends. The CDR3 loop spans 13 amino acids. Germline V lookup: CDR1 MNHEY, CDR2 SMNVEV (reference sequence). CDR3 amino acids: CASSAGQTREQYV. The CDR3 DNA reads TGTGCCAGCAGTGCCGGACAGACTCGCGAGCAGTACGTC.

This chain uses TRBV11-2 with TRBJ1-6; possible D gene TRBD1, 5 bases. CDR3 length equals 13 residues. Germline V gives CDR1 SGHAT, CDR2 FQNNGV. V was clipped by 3 bases and J by 9 bases, with 9 bases between them. The CDR3 loop reads CASSLGEGSPLHF. CDR3 bases: TGTGCCAGCAGCTTGGGGGAGGGTTCACCCCTCCACTTT.

CDR3 sequence reads: CASTSGYNEQFF. The CDR3, as DNA: TGTGCCAGCACTAGCGGCTACAATGAGCAGTTCTTC. This chain joins TRBV28 and TRBJ2-1, with TRBD2 matching 7 bases. CDR1 is MDHEN and CDR2 is SYDVKM in the germline V gene. V was clipped by 7 bases and J by 3 bases; unmatched bases: 0. This CDR3 region has 12 residues.

V gene TRBV7-8 combines with J gene TRBJ1-4; 7 bases agree with TRBD1. This CDR3 has 15 amino acids. CDR1 is SGHVS and CDR2 is FQNEAQ in the germline V gene. Unmatched junction bases numbered 4, after V lost 5 bases and J lost 1 base. The CDR3 loop reads CASSRRQGTNEKLFF. The CDR3 coding sequence is TGTGCCAGCAGCAGACGACAGGGAACTAATGAAAAACTGTTTTTT.

This chain connects TRBV4-2 to TRBJ1-6; no clear D. The germline V gene has CDR1 LGHNA and CDR2 YNFKEQ. V gave up 1 base and J gave up 10 bases, with 8 bases separating them. There are 13 residues in the CDR3. The CDR3 DNA sequence: TGTGCCAGCAGCCAAGGTCCCTCCTCACCCCTCCACTTT. Amino acids: CASSQGPSSPLHF.

This chain uses TRBV28 with TRBJ2-1; 8 bases map to TRBD2. The CDR3 spans 14 residues. CDR1 is MDHEN, CDR2 SYDVKM, per germline. Germline trimming cut 7 bases from V and 0 bases from J; bases unmatched to any gene: 2. The CDR3 bases are TGTGCCAGCACGGCGGGGGGCTCCTACAATGAGCAGTTCTTC. Translated, it gives CASTAGGSYNEQFF. The variable domain in full, completed from reference TRBV28 and TRBJ2-1, reads DVKVTQSSRYLVKRTGEKVFLECVQDMDHENMFWYRQDPGLGLRLIYFSYDVKMKEKGDIPEGYSVSREKKERFSLILESASTNQTSMYLCASTAGGSYNEQFFGPGTRLTVL.

By frequency in the sample, this clone is medium-sized. Germline is not matched at one junction end, which may reflect a read error. This CDR3 is also generated by other DNA sequences in the sample. The chain employs TRBV7-9 and TRBJ2-7; 9 bases fit TRBD2. The germline CDR1 and CDR2 sequences are SEHNR and FQNEAQ (reference sequence). CDR3 length equals 18 residues. The CDR3 coding sequence is TGCGCCAGCAGCTTCGGGGGCGGAGCGGGGGGCGCATCCTACGAGCAGTACTTC. It codes for CASSFGGGAGGASYEQYF.

The chain recombines TRBV21-1 with TRBJ1-5; the D call in the table, TRBD1, was not verified against the DNA. TRBV21-1 is labeled a pseudogene. The CDR3 runs 17 residues. Here the CDR3 reads CASSKGQGTYSNQPQHF. CDR3 nucleotide sequence: TGTGCCAGCAGCAAGGGACAGGGGACCTATAGCAATCAGCCCCAGCATTTT.

In its sample, this clone is medium-sized. The rearrangement joins TRBV11-2 to TRBJ2-2; no reliable D call. Trimming pared 1 base from V and 2 bases from J, leaving 8 bases between. CDR3 size: 15 residues. From germline, CDR1 is SGHAT and CDR2 FQNNGV. The CDR3 DNA reads TGTGCCAGCAGCTTAGTTGACATCAACACCGGGGAGCTGTTTTTT. Translating gives CASSLVDINTGELFF.

The genes are TRBV12-5 and TRBJ2-5; TRBD2 matches 7 bases. The germline V gene has CDR1 LGHNT and CDR2 FRNRAP. The V and J ends lost 2 bases and 4 bases, in that order; junction bases with no gene match: 10. The CDR3 contains 16 residues. CDR3 nucleotides: TGTGCTAGTGGTTTGTTAGCGGGCGTTCGTCTAGAGACCCAGTACTTC. Translated: CASGLLAGVRLETQYF.

This clone was detected only once. The chain combines TRBV27 with TRBJ2-7; a weak D match, TRBD2 (6 bases). There are 14 residues in the CDR3. Trimming shortened V by 7 bases and J by 2 bases, and 15 bases separated the two germline ends. Germline assignment: CDR1 MNHEY and CDR2 SMNVEV (reference sequence). In DNA, the CDR3 is TGTGCCAGCACCCCTCGGGGGAATGCCTACGAGCAGTACTTC. This gives the protein CASTPRGNAYEQYF.

This clone was seen a single time. The gene calls are TRBV6-1 and TRBJ1-1; no definite D call. This CDR3 has 13 residues. Per the germline V gene, CDR1 is MNHNS and CDR2 is SASEGT. V gave up 2 bases and J gave up 4 bases, with 8 bases separating them. In nucleotides, the CDR3 is TGTGCCAGCAGTGAATTTTCGGGCACTGAAGCTTTCTTT. The encoded protein is CASSEFSGTEAFF.

The J gene is TRBJ2-7, the V gene TRBV10-2; 9 positions match TRBD1. Germline loops: CDR1 WSHSY, CDR2 SAAADI. CDR3 length equals 15 residues. With 0 bases clipped from V and 4 bases from J, the junction kept 4 bases outside the gene matches. The CDR3 sequence: CASSESAGQGYEQYF. CDR3 nucleotides: TGCGCCAGCAGTGAGTCTGCTGGACAGGGGTACGAGCAGTACTTC.

This chain links TRBV7-9 with TRBJ2-4; 13 bases are shared with TRBD2. V gave up 5 bases and J gave up 0 bases; unmatched junction bases: 22. The CDR3 is 23 amino acids. Germline CDR1 reads SEHNR; CDR2 reads FQNEAQ (reference sequence). CDR3 residues: CASSTHTRTNGLAGARAKNIQYF. In DNA, the CDR3 is TGTGCCAGCAGCACCCACACTAGGACAAACGGACTAGCGGGAGCCAGAGCCAAAAACATTCAGTACTTC. The variable domain in full, completed from reference TRBV7-9 and TRBJ2-4, reads DTGVSQNPRHKITKRGQNVTFRCDPISEHNRLYWYRQTLGQGPEFLTYFQNEAQLEKSRLLSDRFSAERPKGSFSTLEIQRTEQGDSAMYLCASSTHTRTNGLAGARAKNIQYFGAGTRLSVL.

The V and J genes are TRBV11-2 and TRBJ2-2, with D possibly TRBD1 on 5 matching bases. Germline CDR1 reads SGHAT; CDR2 reads FQNNGV. There are 15 residues in the CDR3. V lost 8 bases and J 5 bases, leaving 18 bases between the germline ends. The CDR3 DNA is TGTGCCAGCGCCCTAGGTGGCAGGGTGACCGGGGAGCTGTTTTTT. This encodes CASALGGRVTGELFF.

The chain carries TRBV7-2 and TRBJ2-7; D gene ambiguous. Germline values: CDR1 SGHTA, CDR2 FQGNSA. Trimming took 4 bases from V and 3 from J, leaving 10 bases between them. The CDR3 runs 13 residues. This CDR3 reads CASSSGSHYEQYF. The CDR3 region has the DNA TGTGCCAGCAGCTCCGGGTCGCACTACGAGCAGTACTTC. The variable domain in full, completed from reference TRBV7-2 and TRBJ2-7, reads GAGVSQSPSNKVTEKGKDVELRCDPISGHTALYWYRQSLGQGLEFLIYFQGNSAPDKSGLPSDRFSAERTGGSVSTLTIQRTQQEDSAVYLCASSSGSHYEQYFGPGTRLTVT.

The rearrangement links TRBV13 to TRBJ2-3; D is undetermined. Trimming pared 0 bases from V and 2 bases from J, leaving 6 bases between. The CDR3 sequence is 14 residues long. Germline V gene lookup returns CDR1 PRHDT and CDR2 FYEKMQ (reference sequence). CDR3 loop: CASSLGHFTDTQYF. The CDR3 region has the DNA TGTGCCAGCAGCTTAGGGCACTTCACAGATACGCAGTATTTT.

The chain employs TRBV19 and TRBJ1-1; D unclear. Germline V gene lookup returns CDR1 LNHDA and CDR2 SQIVND (reference sequence). This CDR3 contains 13 residues. The V and J ends lost 3 bases and 3 bases respectively, with 8 bases between them. In DNA, the CDR3 is TGTGCCAGTAGTATTTATCGGGACACTGAAGCTTTCTTT. Its translation is CASSIYRDTEAFF. Using reference TRBV19 and TRBJ1-1 for the parts outside the CDR3, the full variable domain is DGGITQSPKYLFRKEGQNVTLSCEQNLNHDAMYWYRQDPGQGLRLIYYSQIVNDFQKGDIAEGYSVSREKKESFPLTVTSAQKNPTAFYLCASSIYRDTEAFFGQGTRLTVV.

The chain recombines TRBV7-8 with TRBJ1-6, with D perhaps TRBD1 (6 bases). The germline CDR1 and CDR2 sequences are SGHVS and FQNEAQ. V shed 4 bases and J shed 9 bases, with 22 bases lying between them. This CDR3 has 17 residues. In DNA form, the CDR3 reads TGTGCCAGCAGCTCCTCATTTGACAGCGTCAGGGGTTCACCCCTCCACTTT. This codes for CASSSSFDSVRGSPLHF.

The chain combines TRBV4-3 with TRBJ1-2; no clear D gene. V dropped 1 base and J dropped 7 bases, with 10 bases sitting between them. Germline CDR1 and CDR2: LGHNA and YSLEER. The length of the CDR3 is 13 residues. Here the CDR3 DNA reads TGCGCCAGCAGCCAAGGACTGCGGGGTGGCTACACCTTC. The encoded protein is CASSQGLRGGYTF.

This clone was counted a few times. The chain carries TRBV2 and TRBJ1-1, with no clear D. V was shortened by 2 bases and J by 4 bases, with 11 bases between the two germline ends. CDR1 SNHLY and CDR2 FYNNEI come from the germline V gene. This CDR3 has 14 residues. CDR3 nucleotides: TGTGCCAGCAGTGAAATCCTTTCCCGCACTGAAGCTTTCTTT. Translation gives CASSEILSRTEAFF. Supplemented by reference TRBV2 and TRBJ1-1, the full variable domain reads EPEVTQTPSHQVTQMGQEVILRCVPISNHLYFYWYRQILGQKVEFLVSFYNNEISEKSEIFDDQFSVERPDGSNFTLKIRSTKLEDSAMYFCASSEILSRTEAFFGQGTRLTVV.

This chain connects TRBV4-3 to TRBJ2-2, with D tentatively TRBD2 (6 bases). CDR1 and CDR2 from the germline V gene are LGHNA and YSLEER. Trimming took off 0 bases at V and 2 bases at J, with 16 bases between the two ends. This CDR3 comprises 18 residues. For the CDR3, the DNA is TGCGCCAGCAGCCAAGAGGTATCAGGGAGGATCAACACCGGGGAGCTGTTTTTT. Residues: CASSQEVSGRINTGELFF.

In this sample, this clone turned up a few times. J is TRBJ1-2 and V is TRBV14; 8 positions agree with TRBD1. Looked up from germline, CDR1 is SGHDN and CDR2 is FVKESK. Unmatched junction bases numbered 6, after V lost 3 bases and J lost 6 bases. The CDR3 length is 14 residues. As DNA, the CDR3 is TGTGCCAGCAGCCACGGACAGGGTAGGGATGGCTACACCTTC. Protein product: CASSHGQGRDGYTF. Combining the CDR3 with reference TRBV14 and TRBJ1-2 gives the whole variable domain EAGVTQFPSHSVIEKGQTVTLRCDPISGHDNLYWYRRVMGKEIKFLLHFVKESKQDESGMPNNRFLAERTGGTYSTLKVQPAELEDSGVYFCASSHGQGRDGYTFGSGTRLTVV.